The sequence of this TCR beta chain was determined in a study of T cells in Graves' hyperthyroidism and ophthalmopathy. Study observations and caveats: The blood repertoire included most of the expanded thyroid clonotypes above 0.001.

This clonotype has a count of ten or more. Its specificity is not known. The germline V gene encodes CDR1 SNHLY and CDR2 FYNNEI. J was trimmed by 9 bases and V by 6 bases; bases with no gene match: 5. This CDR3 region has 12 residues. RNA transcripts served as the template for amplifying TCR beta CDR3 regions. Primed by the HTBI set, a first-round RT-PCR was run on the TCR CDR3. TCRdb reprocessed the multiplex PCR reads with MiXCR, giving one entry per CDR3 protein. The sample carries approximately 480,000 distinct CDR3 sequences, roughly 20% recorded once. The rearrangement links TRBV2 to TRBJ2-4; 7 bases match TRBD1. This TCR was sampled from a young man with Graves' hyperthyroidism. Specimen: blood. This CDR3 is CASRPEGAIQYF. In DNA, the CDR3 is TGTGCCAGCAGACCTGAGGGGGCCATTCAGTACTTC.